The next 10 T cell receptor beta chains were all read from a single sample in a study of blood T cells in healthy people across ages. A J-beta primer mix and a sample-barcoded 5' primer were used in a second PCR of roughly 7 to 12 cycles. TCRdb analysed the 5' RACE reads with MiXCR anew, one entry per CDR3 protein. The repertoire includes more than 1,000,000 distinct CDR3 sequences, under 30% of them detected once, and less than 0.75% sits in the top ten. This sample also belongs to another study, concerning T cells of mothers and their children.

The sample comprised blood. The receptors derive from a girl aged 2 to 9 in good health.

The sample holds a few counts of this clonotype. This rearrangement joins TRBV7-2 to TRBJ2-1; no firm D call. The CDR3 contains 16 residues. Per germline, CDR1 SGHTA and CDR2 FQGNSA. V was pared by 2 bases and J by 7 bases, with 18 bases between. CDR3: CASSLNSPSIWNEQFF. DNA of the CDR3: TGTGCCAGCAGCTTAAATAGTCCGAGTATATGGAATGAGCAGTTCTTC.

As concerns this clonotype: Possible read error: a much larger clone is one base away. This chain uses TRBV6-5 with TRBJ1-1, with unresolved D. This CDR3 contains 13 residues. Trimming left V 2 bases short and J 1 base short, with 5 bases between. Germline values: CDR1 MNHEY, CDR2 SVGAGI. The CDR3 sequence: CASSYMGNTEAFF. CDR3 sequence (DNA): TGTGCCAGCAGTTACATGGGGAACACTGAAGCTTTCTTT.

In DNA form, the CDR3 reads TGTGCCAGCAGCTTGGGACTAGCGGGAGAGGGAAACACCGGGGAGCTGTTTTTT. This gives the protein CASSLGLAGEGNTGELFF. This chain links TRBV7-2 with TRBJ2-2, with 14 bases lining up with TRBD2. The CDR3 extends over 18 amino acids. CDR1 is SGHTA, CDR2 FQGNSA, per germline. V lost 3 bases, J lost 2 bases, and 5 bases stayed unmatched.

The chain is built from TRBV27 and TRBJ1-2; D is possibly TRBD1 (5 bases). The CDR3 runs 19 residues. The germline V gene has CDR1 MNHEY and CDR2 SMNVEV (reference sequence). V lost 2 bases, J lost 3 bases, and 25 bases lay in between. The CDR3 DNA follows: TGTGCCAGCAGTTTAAGGTCCCGACCAGGGATTGGTAGGGACTATGGCTACACCTTC. It yields the protein CASSLRSRPGIGRDYGYTF.

The chain combines TRBV20-1 with TRBJ2-5; D gene ambiguous. Trimming removed 3 bases at V and 5 bases at J, with 13 bases between. This CDR3 contains 13 residues. CDR1 and CDR2 (germline): DFQATT, SNEGSKA (reference sequence). CDR3 sequence reads: CSARTAKRETQYF. The CDR3 DNA reads as TGCAGTGCTAGGACCGCTAAGAGGGAGACCCAGTACTTC.

V usage is TRBV20-1 and J usage is TRBJ1-1; no definite D call. This CDR3 is 12 amino acids long. Germline V gene data show CDR1 as DFQATT and CDR2 as SNEGSKA (reference sequence). V lost 2 bases and J 5 bases, leaving 9 bases between the germline ends. The CDR3 loop reads CSARKLGTEAFF. CDR3 sequence (DNA): TGCAGTGCTAGAAAGCTCGGGACTGAAGCTTTCTTT.

This chain connects TRBV7-8 to TRBJ2-7; a weak D match, TRBD2 (6 bases). Germline V gene data show CDR1 as SGHVS and CDR2 as FQNEAQ. Trimming took 5 bases from V and 4 from J, leaving 18 bases between them. There are 15 residues in the CDR3. CDR3 sequence: CASSHRVWAGYEQYF. The DNA of the CDR3 is TGTGCCAGCAGCCATCGAGTCTGGGCGGGATACGAGCAGTACTTC.

CDR3 protein: CASSSSRAPNTEAFF. In DNA, the CDR3 is TGTGCCAGCAGTTCAAGCCGGGCCCCGAACACTGAAGCTTTCTTT. This sequence joins TRBV12-3 or TRBV12-4 and TRBJ1-1; D not certain. V was cut by 4 bases and J by 1 base, with 13 bases left in between. This CDR3 has 15 residues.

CDR3 nucleotides: TGCGCCAGCCGGCTGGGGAGCTCCTACGAGCAGTACTTC. It is translated as CASRLGSSYEQYF. This chain links TRBV4-1 with TRBJ2-7, with D maybe TRBD2 (5 bases). The ends were cut back, 8 bases at V and 0 bases at J, with 11 bases in the middle. This CDR3 has 13 amino acids. Germline V gives CDR1 MGHRA, CDR2 YSYEKL.

A few counts support this clonotype. The chain joins TRBV7-8 to TRBJ2-7, with D perhaps TRBD1 (5 bases). This CDR3 has 17 amino acids. Germline-derived CDR1 and CDR2 are SGHVS and FQNEAQ. Trimming removed 0 bases from V and 6 bases from J, with 21 bases in between. CDR3 amino acids: CASSLAFLISDRVEQYF. In nucleotides, the CDR3 is TGTGCCAGCAGCTTAGCGTTTCTAATATCAGACAGAGTCGAGCAGTACTTC.